The 7 T cell receptor beta chains below come from one sample, sequenced in a study of CD8 T cells in ankylosing spondylitis. Using its own MiXCR run on the 5' RACE reads, TCRdb lists one record per CDR3 protein. This table has hundreds of thousands of distinct CDR3 sequences, 17% appearing once. General study results and limits: What seemed typical of ankylosing spondylitis blood was a TCR beta motif built from several highly homologous variants.

The antigens of these receptors remain unknown. The sequenced sample was blood, either unsorted or a sorted T cell fraction (not recorded which). The receptors derive from a male donor with ankylosing spondylitis.

This clonotype was seen a handful of times. This sequence joins TRBV2 and TRBJ1-6; D perhaps matches TRBD1 (6 bases). Germline lookup yields CDR1 SNHLY and CDR2 FYNNEI. Between the trimmed V and J ends, which lost 4 bases and 6 bases, there was a span of 10 bases. The CDR3 covers 14 residues. The CDR3 nucleotides read TGTGCCAGCAGTGGGCTGGGGGCTAATTCACCCCTCCACTTT. As protein: CASSGLGANSPLHF.

This sequence joins TRBV14 and TRBJ1-1, with D unclear. In germline, CDR1 is SGHDN, CDR2 FVKESK. This CDR3 is 15 amino acids long. V lost 0 bases and J 6 bases, leaving 14 bases between the germline ends. The CDR3 sequence: CASSQDLAKGAEAFF. The DNA for the CDR3 is TGTGCCAGCAGCCAAGATTTGGCCAAGGGCGCTGAAGCTTTCTTT.

This clonotype was counted between two and nine times. The genes are TRBV5-1 and TRBJ2-7; the match to TRBD1 covers 9 bases. The ends lost 3 bases at V and 5 bases at J; junction bases unmatched: 3. CDR1 is SGHRS, CDR2 YFSETQ, per germline. The CDR3 length is 13 residues. Here the CDR3 DNA reads TGCGCCAGCAGCTGGGGGACAGGGAACGAGCAGTACTTC. Translation gives CASSWGTGNEQYF. Using reference TRBV5-1 and TRBJ2-7 for the parts outside the CDR3, the full variable domain is KAGVTQTPRYLIKTRGQQVTLSCSPISGHRSVSWYQQTPGQGLQFLFEYFSETQRNKGNFPGRFSGRQFSNSRSEMNVSTLELGDSALYLCASSWGTGNEQYFGPGTRLTVT.

This clonotype has ten or more counts. The chain links TRBV27 to TRBJ1-1, with D possibly being TRBD1 (5 bases). The CDR3 runs to 14 residues. Germline CDR1 reads MNHEY; CDR2 reads SMNVEV (reference sequence). The ends were cut back, 0 bases at V and 4 bases at J, with 9 bases in the middle. The CDR3 DNA reads as TGTGCCAGCAGTTTATCCAGGGTGGGCACTGAAGCTTTCTTT. Translating it yields CASSLSRVGTEAFF.

This rearrangement joins TRBV3-1 to TRBJ2-2; 11 bases agree with TRBD2. This CDR3 has 18 amino acids. The V segment lost 5 bases and the J segment 5 bases; nucleotides outside the gene matches: 13. From germline, CDR1 is LGHDT and CDR2 YNNKEL (reference sequence). The CDR3 bases are TGTGCCAGCAGCGCCAGCACCAGACTAGCGGGGATTACCGGGGAGCTGTTTTTT. The encoded protein is CASSASTRLAGITGELFF.

There are many counts of this clonotype. This rearrangement joins TRBV12-3 or TRBV12-4 to TRBJ1-5; D unresolved. The V and J ends lost 1 base and 5 bases respectively, with 15 bases between them. This CDR3 region has 16 residues. CDR3 sequence reads: CASSLGTGSGDQPQHF. The CDR3 region has the DNA TGTGCCAGCAGTTTAGGTACCGGGTCCGGTGATCAGCCCCAGCATTTT.

The chain carries TRBV20-1 and TRBJ2-1; 7 bases are shared with TRBD1. Per the germline V gene, CDR1 is DFQATT and CDR2 is SNEGSKA (reference sequence). The CDR3 loop spans 14 amino acids. The trim removed 4 bases at V and 0 bases at J, leaving 3 bases unmatched. CDR3 sequence: CSAKTGLSYNEQFF. The DNA of the CDR3 is TGCAGTGCTAAGACAGGGCTCTCCTACAATGAGCAGTTCTTC.